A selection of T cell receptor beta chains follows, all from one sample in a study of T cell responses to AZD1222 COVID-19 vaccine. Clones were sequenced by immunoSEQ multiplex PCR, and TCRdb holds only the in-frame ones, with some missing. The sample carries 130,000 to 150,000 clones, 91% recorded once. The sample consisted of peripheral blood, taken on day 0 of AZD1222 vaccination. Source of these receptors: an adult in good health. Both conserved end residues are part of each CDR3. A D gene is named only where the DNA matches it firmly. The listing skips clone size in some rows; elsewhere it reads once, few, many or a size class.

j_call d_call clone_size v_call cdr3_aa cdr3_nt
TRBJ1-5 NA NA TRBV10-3 CASLQGGGQPQHF TGTGCCAGCTTACAGGGTGGTGGCCAGCCCCAGCATTTT
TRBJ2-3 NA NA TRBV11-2 CASSRPGGSRTRDTQYF TGTGCCAGCAGCCGTCCTGGAGGTAGCCGGACCCGAGATACGCAGTATTTT
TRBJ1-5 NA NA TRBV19 CASSRQINQPQHF TGTGCCAGTAGTAGGCAAATCAATCAGCCCCAGCATTTT
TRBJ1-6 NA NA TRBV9 CASSARTDNSPLHF TGTGCCAGCAGCGCCCGAACGGATAATTCACCCCTCCACTTT
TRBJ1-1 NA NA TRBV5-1 CASSSQGQTRRNTEAFF TGCGCCAGCAGCTCTCAGGGGCAGACTAGAAGAAACACTGAAGCTTTCTTT
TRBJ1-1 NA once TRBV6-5 CASSYSRSSLTEAFF TGTGCCAGCAGTTACTCGAGGTCGTCTCTGACCGAAGCTTTCTTT
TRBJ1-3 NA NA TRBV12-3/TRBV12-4 CASSLRLNTIYF TGTGCCAGCAGTTTGAGGTTAAACACCATATATTTT
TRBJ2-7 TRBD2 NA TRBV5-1 CASSYALAGGPGEQYF TGCGCCAGCAGCTATGCGCTAGCGGGAGGGCCCGGCGAGCAGTACTTC
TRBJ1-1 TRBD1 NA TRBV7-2 CASSLDRGRGNTEAFF TGTGCCAGCAGCTTAGACAGGGGTAGAGGGAACACTGAAGCTTTCTTT
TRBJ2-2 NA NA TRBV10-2 CASSGKASGELFF TGCGCCAGCAGTGGAAAAGCATCCGGGGAGCTGTTTTTT
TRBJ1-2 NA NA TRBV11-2 CASSLAQGFSYGYTF TGTGCCAGCAGCTTAGCACAGGGCTTCAGCTATGGCTACACCTTC
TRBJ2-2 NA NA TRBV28 CASSLLTGELFF TGTGCCAGCAGTTTACTCACCGGGGAGCTGTTTTTT
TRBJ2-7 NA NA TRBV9 CASSSGPPYEQYF TGTGCCAGCAGCTCGGGACCTCCCTACGAGCAGTACTTC
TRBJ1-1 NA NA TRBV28 CASSSTGIAAFF TGTGCCAGCAGTTCAACAGGAATTGCAGCTTTCTTT
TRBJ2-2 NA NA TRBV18 CASSPGTGELFF TGTGCCAGCTCACCGGGCACCGGGGAGCTGTTTTTT
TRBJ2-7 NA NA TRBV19 CASSTSRRDYEQYF TGTGCCAGTAGTACCTCCCGAAGGGACTACGAGCAGTACTTC
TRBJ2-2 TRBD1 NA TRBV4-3 CASSQGLDRVFAGELFF TGCGCCAGCAGCCAAGGGTTGGACAGGGTTTTCGCCGGGGAGCTGTTTTTT
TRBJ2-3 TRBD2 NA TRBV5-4 CASSSPASLAGGPDTQYF TGTGCCAGCAGCTCGCCCGCCTCTCTAGCGGGGGGGCCGGATACGCAGTATTTT
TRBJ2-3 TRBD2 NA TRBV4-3 CASSQGLAGVLSTDTQYF TGCGCCAGCAGCCAAGGTTTAGCGGGAGTTCTGAGCACAGATACGCAGTATTTT
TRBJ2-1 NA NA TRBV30 CAWSVATSGEQFF TGTGCCTGGAGTGTAGCCACTTCGGGTGAGCAGTTCTTC
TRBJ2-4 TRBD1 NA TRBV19 CASSIEGARAKNIQYF TGTGCCAGTAGTATTGAGGGGGCTAGGGCCAAAAACATTCAGTACTTC
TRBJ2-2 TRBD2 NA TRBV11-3 CASSLDSFAGGPNTGELFF TGTGCCAGCAGCTTAGATTCATTTGCGGGGGGGCCCAACACCGGGGAGCTGTTTTTT
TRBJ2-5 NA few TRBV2 CASSDRQQETQYF TGTGCCAGCAGTGATCGACAGCAAGAGACCCAGTACTTC
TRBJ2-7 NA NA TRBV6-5 CASSPALGAPYEQYF TGTGCCAGCAGTCCCGCCCTCGGGGCCCCCTACGAGCAGTACTTC
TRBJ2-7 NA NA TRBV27 CASSLEGAHEQYF TGTGCCAGCAGTTTGGAGGGAGCCCACGAGCAGTACTTC
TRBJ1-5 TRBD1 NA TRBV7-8 CASSLKTRQGSNQPQHF TGTGCCAGCAGCCTCAAAACGCGACAGGGCAGCAATCAGCCCCAGCATTTT
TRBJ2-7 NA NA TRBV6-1 CASSERGGSSDGNEQYF TGTGCCAGCAGTGAAAGGGGGGGGTCTAGCGATGGTAACGAGCAGTACTTC
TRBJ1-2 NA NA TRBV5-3 CARSFRPARNYGYTF TGTGCCAGAAGCTTCCGACCGGCTCGTAACTATGGCTACACCTTC
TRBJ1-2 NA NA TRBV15 CATSREIQYGYTF TGTGCCACCAGCAGAGAAATACAGTATGGCTACACCTTC
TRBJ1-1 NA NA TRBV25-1 CASTTGSGAFF TGTGCCAGCACGACGGGGTCCGGAGCTTTCTTT
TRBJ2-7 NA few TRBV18 CASSLGPDRYYEQYF TGTGCCAGCTCACTTGGGCCGGACAGATACTACGAGCAGTACTTC
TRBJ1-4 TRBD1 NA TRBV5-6 CASSSGQGKKLFF TGTGCCAGCAGCTCAGGACAGGGCAAAAAACTGTTTTTT
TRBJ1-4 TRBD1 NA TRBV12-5 CASGPGTGGVYEKLFF TGTGCTAGTGGTCCTGGGACAGGGGGCGTTTATGAAAAACTGTTTTTT
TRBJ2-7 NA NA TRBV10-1 CASSELRGTYEQYF TGCGCCAGCAGTGAACTTCGGGGAACCTACGAGCAGTACTTC
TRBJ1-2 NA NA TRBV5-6 CASSLWGAAGYTF TGTGCCAGCAGCTTGTGGGGGGCGGCTGGCTACACCTTC
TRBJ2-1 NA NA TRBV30 CAWSGGMYNEQFF TGTGCCTGGAGTGGGGGAATGTACAATGAGCAGTTCTTC
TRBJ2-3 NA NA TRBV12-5 CASGLVNTGTPDTQYF TGTGCTAGTGGTTTGGTAAACACAGGGACTCCAGATACGCAGTATTTT
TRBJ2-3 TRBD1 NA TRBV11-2 CASSSGTGYMMDTQYF TGTGCCAGCAGCTCGGGGACAGGTTATATGATGGATACGCAGTATTTT
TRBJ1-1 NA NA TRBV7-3 CASSLTGSHTEAFF TGTGCCAGCAGCTTAACGGGCAGCCACACTGAAGCTTTCTTT
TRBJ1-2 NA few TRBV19 CASSISQDYGYTF TGTGCCAGTAGTATTAGCCAGGACTATGGCTACACCTTC
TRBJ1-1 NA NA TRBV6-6 CASINTEAFF TGTGCCAGCATAAACACTGAAGCTTTCTTT
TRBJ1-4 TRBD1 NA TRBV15 CATSRGQGGEKLFF TGTGCCACCAGCAGGGGACAGGGAGGAGAAAAACTGTTTTTT
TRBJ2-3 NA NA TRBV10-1 CASSESGSHGDTQYF TGCGCCAGCAGTGAGTCAGGTTCTCACGGAGATACGCAGTATTTT
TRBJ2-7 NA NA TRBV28 CASTSGTGNEQYF TGTGCCAGCACCTCCGGGACGGGGAACGAGCAGTACTTC
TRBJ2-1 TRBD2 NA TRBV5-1 CASSVTGGLYNEQFF TGCGCCAGCAGCGTTACGGGGGGACTCTACAATGAGCAGTTCTTC
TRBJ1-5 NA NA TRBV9 CASSVRHSNQPQHF TGTGCCAGCAGCGTCCGACATAGCAATCAGCCCCAGCATTTT
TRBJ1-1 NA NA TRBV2 CASIIWDTEAFF TGTGCCAGCATAATCTGGGACACTGAAGCTTTCTTT
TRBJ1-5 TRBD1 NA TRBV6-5 CASSRGTGGQPQHF TGTGCCAGCAGTCGGGGGACAGGTGGTCAGCCCCAGCATTTT
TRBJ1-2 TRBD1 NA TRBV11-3 CASSLAPTGGGYTF TGTGCCAGCAGCTTAGCCCCGACAGGGGGCGGCTACACCTTC
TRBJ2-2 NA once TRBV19 CASTVGQPGLGELFF TGTGCCAGTACCGTAGGACAGCCGGGTTTGGGGGAGCTGTTTTTT
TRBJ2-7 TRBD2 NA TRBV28 CASITGTRSSYEQYF TGTGCCAGCATAACCGGGACTAGGTCCTCCTACGAGCAGTACTTC